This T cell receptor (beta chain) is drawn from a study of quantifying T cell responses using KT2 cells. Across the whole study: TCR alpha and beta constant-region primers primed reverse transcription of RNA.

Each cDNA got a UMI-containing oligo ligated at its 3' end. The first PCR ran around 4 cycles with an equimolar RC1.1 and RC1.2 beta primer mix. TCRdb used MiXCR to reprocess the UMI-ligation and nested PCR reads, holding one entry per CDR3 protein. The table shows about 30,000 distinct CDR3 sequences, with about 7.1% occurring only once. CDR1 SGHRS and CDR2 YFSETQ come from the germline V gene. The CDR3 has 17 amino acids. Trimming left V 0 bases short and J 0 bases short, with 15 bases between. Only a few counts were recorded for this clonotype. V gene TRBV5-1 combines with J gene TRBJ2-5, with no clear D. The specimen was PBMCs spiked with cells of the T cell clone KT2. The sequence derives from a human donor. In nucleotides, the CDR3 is TGCGCCAGCAGCTTGGTCTACCAGGTGAAGTACCAAGAGACCCAGTACTTC. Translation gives CASSLVYQVKYQETQYF. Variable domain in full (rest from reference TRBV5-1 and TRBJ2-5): KAGVTQTPRYLIKTRGQQVTLSCSPISGHRSVSWYQQTPGQGLQFLFEYFSETQRNKGNFPGRFSGRQFSNSRSEMNVSTLELGDSALYLCASSLVYQVKYQETQYFGPGTRLLVL.